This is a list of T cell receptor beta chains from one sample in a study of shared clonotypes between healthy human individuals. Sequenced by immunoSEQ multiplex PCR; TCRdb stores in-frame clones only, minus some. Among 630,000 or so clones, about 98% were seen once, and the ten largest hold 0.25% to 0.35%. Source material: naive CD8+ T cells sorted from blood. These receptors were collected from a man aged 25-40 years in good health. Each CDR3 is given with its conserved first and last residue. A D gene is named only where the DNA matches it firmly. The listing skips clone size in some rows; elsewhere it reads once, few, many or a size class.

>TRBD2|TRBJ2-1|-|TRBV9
TGTGCCAGCAGCGTGGGACTAGCGGGCTTAGATAATGAGCAGTTCTTC
CASSVGLAGLDNEQFF
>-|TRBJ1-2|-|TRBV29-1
TGCAGCGTTGATGACGGCATCCCTAACTATGGCTACACCTTC
CSVDDGIPNYGYTF
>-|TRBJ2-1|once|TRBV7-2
TGTGCCAGCAGCTTAGCACAGGGCCCAATTCGGAATGAGCAGTTCTTC
CASSLAQGPIRNEQFF
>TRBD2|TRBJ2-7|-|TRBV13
TGTGCCAGCAGACCCGTAGACTGGACTAGCGGCTCCTACGAGCAGTACTTC
CASRPVDWTSGSYEQYF
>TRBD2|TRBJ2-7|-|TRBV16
TGTGCCAGCAGCCAATCGGTTAGCGGGAGAGCCTACGAGCAGTACTTC
CASSQSVSGRAYEQYF
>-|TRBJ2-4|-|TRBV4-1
TGCGCCAGCAGCCAAGAAGTAGGTGGCTCCAGGAACATTCAGTACTTC
CASSQEVGGSRNIQYF
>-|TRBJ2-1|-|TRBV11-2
TGTGCCAGCAGCTTATTAGCCAGGGGACCCTACAATGAGCAGTTCTTC
CASSLLARGPYNEQFF
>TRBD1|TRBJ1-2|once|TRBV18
TGTGCCAGCTCACCCTTGGGCAGGGGGAACTATGGCTACACCTTC
CASSPLGRGNYGYTF
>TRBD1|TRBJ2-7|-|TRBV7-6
TGTGCCAGCAGCTTAGCGTGGGACAGGGATAATGGCTACGAGCAGTACTTC
CASSLAWDRDNGYEQYF
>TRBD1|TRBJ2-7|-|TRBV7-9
TGTGCCAGCACTACCGGGACAGGCCCCTACGAGCAGTACTTC
CASTTGTGPYEQYF
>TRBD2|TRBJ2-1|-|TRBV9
TGTGCCAGCAGCGTAGTCCCGGGACTAGTTAACGATGAGCAGTTCTTC
CASSVVPGLVNDEQFF
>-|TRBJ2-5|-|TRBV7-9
TGTGCCAGCAGTTTAACAGGATTACGAGAGACCCAGTACTTC
CASSLTGLRETQYF
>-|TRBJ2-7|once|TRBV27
TGTGCCAGCAGTCCTGGGGGGGAGCAGTACTTC
CASSPGGEQYF
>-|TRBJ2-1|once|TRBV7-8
TGTGCCAGCAGCTTACGGGGGGCGTTTACCTACAATGAGCAGTTCTTC
CASSLRGAFTYNEQFF
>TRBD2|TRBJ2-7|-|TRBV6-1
TGTGCCAGCAGTCGACTAGCGGGGCACGGAGAGCAGTACTTC
CASSRLAGHGEQYF
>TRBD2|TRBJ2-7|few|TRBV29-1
TGCAGCGTGCGGACTAGCGGAGCCTACGAGCAGTACTTC
CSVRTSGAYEQYF
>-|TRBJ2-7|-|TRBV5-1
TGCGCCAGCAGCTTAGCGGGTTTGAGATACGAGCAGTACTTC
CASSLAGLRYEQYF
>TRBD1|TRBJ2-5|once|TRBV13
TGTGCCAGCAGCGCCTCCGGGACAGGGGGTTTTCGAGAGACCCAGTACTTC
CASSASGTGGFRETQYF
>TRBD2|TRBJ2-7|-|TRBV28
TGTGCCAGCAGCCCCGGACTAGAGCGCTCCTACGAGCAGTACTTC
CASSPGLERSYEQYF
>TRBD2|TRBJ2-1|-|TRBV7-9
TGTGCCAGCAGCCAGACCCTAGCGGGAGTAGGTAATGAGCAGTTCTTC
CASSQTLAGVGNEQFF
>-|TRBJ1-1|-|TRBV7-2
TGTGCCAGCAGCAAGGGGACGTTGAACACTGAAGCTTTCTTT
CASSKGTLNTEAFF
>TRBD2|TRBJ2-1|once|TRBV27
TGTGCCAGCAGTGTCCGGACTAGCGGGAGATACAATGAGCAGTTCTTC
CASSVRTSGRYNEQFF